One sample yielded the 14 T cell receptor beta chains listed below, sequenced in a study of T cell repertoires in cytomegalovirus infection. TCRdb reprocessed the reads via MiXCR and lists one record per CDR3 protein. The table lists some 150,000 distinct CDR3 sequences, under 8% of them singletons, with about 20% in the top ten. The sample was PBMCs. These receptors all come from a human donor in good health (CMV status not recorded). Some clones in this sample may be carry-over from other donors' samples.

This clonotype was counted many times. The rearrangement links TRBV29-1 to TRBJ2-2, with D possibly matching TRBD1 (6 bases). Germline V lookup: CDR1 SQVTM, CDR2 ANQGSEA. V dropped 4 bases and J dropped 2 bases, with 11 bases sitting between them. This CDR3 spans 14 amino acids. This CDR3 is CSVARQDNTGELFF. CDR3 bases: TGCAGCGTTGCCAGACAGGATAACACCGGGGAGCTGTTTTTT.

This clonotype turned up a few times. The CDR3: CACQGIEETEAFF. DNA for the CDR3: TGTGCCTGCCAGGGGATCGAAGAAACTGAAGCTTTCTTT. This chain links TRBV30 with TRBJ1-1; D might be TRBD1 (6 bases). CDR1 is GTSNPN, CDR2 SVGIG, per germline (reference sequence). Between the trimmed V and J ends, which lost 6 bases and 5 bases, there was a span of 16 bases. This CDR3 contains 13 residues.

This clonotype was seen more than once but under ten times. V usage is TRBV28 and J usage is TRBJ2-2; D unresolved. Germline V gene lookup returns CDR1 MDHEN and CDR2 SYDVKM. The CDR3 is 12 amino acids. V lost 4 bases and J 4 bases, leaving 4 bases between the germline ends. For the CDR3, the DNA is TGTGCCAGCAGTTCCCCCACCGGGGAGCTGTTTTTT. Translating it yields CASSSPTGELFF.

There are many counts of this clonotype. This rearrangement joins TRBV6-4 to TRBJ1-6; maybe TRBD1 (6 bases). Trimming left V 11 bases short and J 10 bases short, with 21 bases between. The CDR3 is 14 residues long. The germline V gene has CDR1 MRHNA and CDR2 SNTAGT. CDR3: CASGRGQRGSPLHF. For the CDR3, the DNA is TGTGCCTCCGGTCGAGGACAGAGAGGATCACCCCTCCACTTT.

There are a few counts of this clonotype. CDR3: CAISAGTGVGYTF. The CDR3, as DNA: TGTGCCATCAGTGCCGGGACAGGGGTCGGCTACACCTTC. The V and J genes are TRBV10-3 and TRBJ1-2; 10 nucleotides line up with TRBD1. This CDR3 contains 13 residues. Germline V lookup: CDR1 ENHRY, CDR2 SYGVKD. With 4 bases clipped from V and 8 bases from J, the junction kept 4 bases outside the gene matches.

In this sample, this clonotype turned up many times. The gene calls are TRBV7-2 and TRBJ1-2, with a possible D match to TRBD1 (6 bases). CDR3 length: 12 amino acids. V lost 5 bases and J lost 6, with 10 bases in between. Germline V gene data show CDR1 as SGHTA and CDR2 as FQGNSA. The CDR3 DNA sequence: TGTGCCAGCAGCCTAAACAGGGATGGCTACACCTTC. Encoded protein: CASSLNRDGYTF.

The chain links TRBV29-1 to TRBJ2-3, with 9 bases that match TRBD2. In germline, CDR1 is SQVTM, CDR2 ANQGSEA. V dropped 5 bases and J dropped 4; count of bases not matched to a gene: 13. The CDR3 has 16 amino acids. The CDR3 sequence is CSVWGGSGGQADTQYF. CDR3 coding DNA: TGCAGCGTTTGGGGGGGGAGCGGGGGGCAGGCAGATACGCAGTATTTT.

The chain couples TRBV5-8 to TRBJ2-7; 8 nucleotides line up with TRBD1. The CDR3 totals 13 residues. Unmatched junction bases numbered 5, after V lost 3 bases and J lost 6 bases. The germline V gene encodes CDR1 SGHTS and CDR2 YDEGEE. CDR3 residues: CASSWWTGSEQYF. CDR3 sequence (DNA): TGTGCCAGCAGCTGGTGGACAGGGTCCGAGCAGTACTTC.

CDR3 protein: CASSEGGSAGSKNIQYF. The CDR3 nucleotides read TGTGCCAGCAGTGAAGGTGGAAGCGCGGGGTCAAAAAACATTCAGTACTTC. The chain uses TRBV25-1 and TRBJ2-4; D is possibly TRBD2 (6 bases). CDR1 MGHDK and CDR2 SYGVNS come from the germline V gene. V dropped 2 bases and J dropped 4 bases, with 18 bases sitting between them. The CDR3 consists of 17 residues.

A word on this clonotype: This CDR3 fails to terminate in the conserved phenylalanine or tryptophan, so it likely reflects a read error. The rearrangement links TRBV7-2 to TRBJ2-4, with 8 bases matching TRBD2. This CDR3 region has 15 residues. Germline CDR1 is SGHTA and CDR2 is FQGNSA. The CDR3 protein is CASSLVGGAGNSQYL. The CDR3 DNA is TGTGCCAGCAGCTTAGTCGGGGGGGCCGGGAACAGTCAGTACTTA.

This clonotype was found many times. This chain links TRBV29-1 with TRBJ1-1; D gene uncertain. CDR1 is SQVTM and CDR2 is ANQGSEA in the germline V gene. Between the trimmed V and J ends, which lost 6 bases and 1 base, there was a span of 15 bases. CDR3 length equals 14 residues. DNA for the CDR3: TGCAGCGTAGAGAGTTGGGGTAGGAACACTGAAGCTTTCTTT. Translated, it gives CSVESWGRNTEAFF.

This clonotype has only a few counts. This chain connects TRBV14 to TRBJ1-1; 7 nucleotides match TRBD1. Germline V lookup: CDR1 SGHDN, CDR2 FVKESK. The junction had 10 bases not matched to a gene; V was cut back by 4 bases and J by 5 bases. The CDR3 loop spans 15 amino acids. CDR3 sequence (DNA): TGTGCCAGCAGCCCCTGGAGACAGGGAGGAACTGAAGCTTTCTTT. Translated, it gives CASSPWRQGGTEAFF.

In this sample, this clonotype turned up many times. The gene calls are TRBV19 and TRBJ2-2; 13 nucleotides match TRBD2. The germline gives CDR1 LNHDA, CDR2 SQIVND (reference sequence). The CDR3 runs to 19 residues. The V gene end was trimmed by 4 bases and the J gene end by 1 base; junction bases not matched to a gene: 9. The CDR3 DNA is TGTGCCAGTAGTACGAGACTAGCGGGGGGCCTGAGGAACACCGGGGAGCTGTTTTTT. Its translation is CASSTRLAGGLRNTGELFF.

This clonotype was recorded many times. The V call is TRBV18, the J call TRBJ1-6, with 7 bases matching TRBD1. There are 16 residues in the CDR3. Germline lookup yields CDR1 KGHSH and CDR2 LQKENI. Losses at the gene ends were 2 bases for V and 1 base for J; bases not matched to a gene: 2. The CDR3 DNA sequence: TGTGCCAGCTCACCAGAACAGGGGTCCTATAATTCACCCCTCCACTTT. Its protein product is CASSPEQGSYNSPLHF.